A selection of T cell receptor beta chains follows, all from one sample in a study of T cells in Graves' hyperthyroidism and ophthalmopathy. TCRdb independently ran MiXCR on the multiplex PCR reads; one entry per CDR3 protein. The repertoire holds more than 500,000 distinct CDR3 sequences, with 40% to 55% as singletons. Sequenced sample: peripheral blood or thyroid tissue (not recorded which). The origin of the receptors is an adult woman with Graves' disease, either hyperthyroidism or ophthalmopathy (not recorded which). The CDR3 runs from the conserved cysteine through the conserved F or W. Fields, in order: V gene, clone size, D gene, J gene, CDR3 length, CDR3 DNA, CDR3 protein. D genes are given only for firm matches. The size entry is marked missing in some rows and otherwise reads once, few, many or a size class.

TRBV5-1	many	-	TRBJ2-2	14	TGCGCCAGCATGGCTAGGACGGACACCGGGGAGCTGTTTTTT	CASMARTDTGELFF
TRBV6-1	-	-	TRBJ1-1	16	TGTGCCAGCAGTGAACAGGGGTTGGATCTTAACACTGAAGCTTTCTTT	CASSEQGLDLNTEAFF
TRBV10-1	few	-	TRBJ2-7	16	TGCGCCAGCAGGAAGAGACTCACAGGGACGGGCTACGAGCAGTACTTC	CASRKRLTGTGYEQYF
TRBV7-9	many	TRBD1	TRBJ1-4	16	TGTGCCAGCAGCTTAGCGACAGGGAAGCCTAATGAAAAACTGTTTTTT	CASSLATGKPNEKLFF
TRBV5-1	many	-	TRBJ2-7	12	TGCGCCAGCAGCGACAGCTACTACGAGCAGTACTTC	CASSDSYYEQYF
TRBV12-3/TRBV12-4	-	-	TRBJ2-7	14	TGTGCCAGCAGGCCGGGGACCAACTCCTACGAGCAGTACTTC	CASRPGTNSYEQYF
TRBV19	-	TRBD1	TRBJ2-5	16	TGTGCCAGTAGTTATGCGTATTTCGGACAGGGGGTGATCCAGTACTTC	CASSYAYFGQGVIQYF
TRBV30	few	-	TRBJ2-2	15	TGTGCCTGGAGTGCGGGGGTTCTGGGCACCGGGGAGCTGTTTTTT	CAWSAGVLGTGELFF
TRBV7-3	once	-	TRBJ1-1	17	TGTGCCAGCAGCCCAGGACTAGCGGGAACTGGGGAAACTGAAGCTTTCTTT	CASSPGLAGTGETEAFF
TRBV10-3	few	-	TRBJ2-7	14	TGTGCCATCAGGATTTTCGGGGCTAAAAACGAGCAGTACTTC	CAIRIFGAKNEQYF
TRBV7-9	-	-	TRBJ2-2	14	TGTGCCACGACGGCAGGCAGGGACACCGGGGAGCTGTTTTTT	CATTAGRDTGELFF
TRBV10-3	once	-	TRBJ1-6	12	TGTGCCACCTCGACAGCAAATTCACCCCTCCACTTT	CATSTANSPLHF
TRBV15	many	TRBD1	TRBJ1-5	16	TGTGCCACCAAGCCAAACCGGGACAGGGGGCTTCAGCCCCAGCATTTT	CATKPNRDRGLQPQHF
TRBV28	few	-	TRBJ1-5	13	TGTGCCAGCAAAGGACAGCGACATCAGCCCCAGCATTTT	CASKGQRHQPQHF
TRBV7-2	-	-	TRBJ2-2	12	TGTGCCAGCAGCTTACAGATCCAGGAGCTGTTTTTT	CASSLQIQELFF
TRBV11-1	-	-	TRBJ1-1	12	TGTGCCAGCAGCTCGGGGTTTGTTGAAGCTTTCTTT	CASSSGFVEAFF
TRBV2	-	-	TRBJ1-2	13	TGTGCCAGCAGTGATGGGGCGGCCTATGGCTACACCTTC	CASSDGAAYGYTF
TRBV2	-	-	TRBJ2-7	11	TGTGCCAGCGGTGAGACGGACGAGCAGTACTTC	CASGETDEQYF
TRBV25-1	-	TRBD1	TRBJ2-5	18	TGTGCCAGCAGTGCTAGATTCTTCGACAGACAGGGCCAAGAGACCCAGTACTTC	CASSARFFDRQGQETQYF
TRBV13	-	TRBD2	TRBJ2-1	17	TGTGCCAGCAGCTTAGGCGATGCGGGAGGGAGCTACAATGAGCAGTTCTTC	CASSLGDAGGSYNEQFF
TRBV7-2	-	-	TRBJ2-5	16	TGTGCCAGCAGCTATCTTAGGACAGTTACGAGGGAGACCCAGTACTTC	CASSYLRTVTRETQYF
TRBV13	many	-	TRBJ2-7	13	TGTGCCAGCAGCTTACTCGGATCCTACGAGCAGTACTTC	CASSLLGSYEQYF
TRBV20-1	once	-	TRBJ1-2	14	TGCAGTGCTAGACCGCCGGGAGGACGTGGAGGCTACACCTTC	CSARPPGGRGGYTF
TRBV7-9	many	-	TRBJ1-6	13	TGTGCCAGCAGCTCCTCCTGGGGTTCACCCCTCCACTTT	CASSSSWGSPLHF
TRBV7-9	-	-	TRBJ1-2	13	TGTGCCAGCAGTCCTGACAGTCGAGAGGGCTACACCTTC	CASSPDSREGYTF
TRBV4-1	many	-	TRBJ2-7	13	TGCGCCAGCAGTCTTCAGGGGACGCGGGAGCAGTACTTC	CASSLQGTREQYF
TRBV10-2	-	-	TRBJ2-1	11	TGCGCCAGCAGTGGGACGAATGAGCAGTTCTTC	CASSGTNEQFF
TRBV19	-	TRBD1	TRBJ1-1	15	TGTGCCAGTAGGAAACAGGGGGCTGTCGACACTGAAGCTTTCTTT	CASRKQGAVDTEAFF
TRBV6-1	-	TRBD1	TRBJ1-4	16	TGTGCCAGCAGTGGAGGGACAGGGGAGCATAATGAAAAACTGTTTTTT	CASSGGTGEHNEKLFF
TRBV7-9	many	-	TRBJ2-5	13	TGTGCCAGCAGCTCCTCAGGGGCAGAGACCCAGTACTTC	CASSSSGAETQYF
TRBV5-6	-	-	TRBJ2-3	14	TGTGCCAGCAGTTGGGCACAGGTAACAGATACGCAGTATTTT	CASSWAQVTDTQYF
TRBV4-1	many	-	TRBJ2-7	16	TGCGCCAGCTCTACAGGGGGGGACTCACCCTCCTACGAGCAGTACTTC	CASSTGGDSPSYEQYF
TRBV2	-	TRBD1	TRBJ1-5	16	TGTGCCAGCAAGGGGGCAGGGGGCTTCTTTGATCAGCCCCAGCATTTT	CASKGAGGFFDQPQHF
TRBV7-8	many	TRBD1	TRBJ1-2	15	TGTGCCAGCAGCTCACGGACAGGGGTCATCTATGGCTACACCTTC	CASSSRTGVIYGYTF
TRBV15	-	-	TRBJ1-1	13	TGTGCCCCCCCCAGAAGGCGGAACACTGAAGCTTTCTTT	CAPPRRRNTEAFF
TRBV25-1	many	-	TRBJ1-6	17	TGTGCCAGCAGTGAATCGGCTGGGGGGGGGGGAAATTCACCCCTCCACTTT	CASSESAGGGGNSPLHF
TRBV7-9	-	-	TRBJ1-3	17	TGTGCCAGCCCCGCGGCAGGGAGACGCCCCTCTGGAAACACCATATATTTT	CASPAAGRRPSGNTIYF
TRBV9	many	TRBD2	TRBJ2-5	15	TGTGCCAGCAGCGAGGGACTAGACTACCAAGAGACCCAGTACTTC	CASSEGLDYQETQYF
TRBV15	-	-	TRBJ1-5	14	TGTGCCACCAACCGGGATATGGCAGACCAGCCCCAGCATTTT	CATNRDMADQPQHF
TRBV29-1	-	-	TRBJ1-4	13	TGCAGCGTGAGGGGGGTGGCGGGAGAAAAACTGTTTTTT	CSVRGVAGEKLFF
TRBV12-3/TRBV12-4	many	TRBD2	TRBJ2-7	15	TGTGCCAGCAGTGGCCTAGCGGGAGTTGCACACGAGCAGTACTTC	CASSGLAGVAHEQYF
TRBV11-2	many	-	TRBJ1-5	14	TGTGCCAGCAGCTTAGAAAGGGACAATCAGCCCCAGCATTTT	CASSLERDNQPQHF
TRBV6-1	many	-	TRBJ1-5	15	TGTGCCAGCAGACCTCCAGGGAATAACAATCAGCCCCAGCATTTT	CASRPPGNNNQPQHF
TRBV29-1	few	-	TRBJ2-7	11	TGCAGCGTTGAAGATGCCTACGAGCAGTACTTC	CSVEDAYEQYF
TRBV20-1	-	TRBD2	TRBJ2-7	12	TGCAGTGCTAGAGGGGAGGGCCTAGAGCAGTACTTC	CSARGEGLEQYF
TRBV7-6	few	TRBD1	TRBJ1-3	9	TGTGCCAGCAGCCTTGGGACAGCCTTT	CASSLGTAF
TRBV7-9	many	-	TRBJ2-7	15	TGTGCCAGCAGCCCGCCGTTCCGCCTAGGCTACGAGCAGTACTTC	CASSPPFRLGYEQYF
TRBV12-3/TRBV12-4	many	TRBD1	TRBJ2-5	13	TGTGCCAGCAGTTTAAGGGGGCTAGAGACCCAGTACTTC	CASSLRGLETQYF
TRBV19	few	-	TRBJ1-1	13	TGTGCCTCCTCTCGGGCTTTGAACACTGAAGCTTTCTTT	CASSRALNTEAFF
TRBV27	-	TRBD1	TRBJ1-5	15	TGTGCCAGCAGTCAGGGACAGGGAAACAATCAGCCCCAGCATTTT	CASSQGQGNNQPQHF